A single sample gave rise to the 29 T cell receptor beta chains below, sequenced in a study of OX40 agonist ivuxolimab in advanced cancers. Library preparation used the immunoSEQ multiplex PCR assay. TCRdb mirrors the immuneACCESS table, restricted to in-frame sequences. Some clones are absent from its copies; in checked studies, under half trace to an unresolved V gene, and the reason for the others is unknown. The sample yields around 85,000 clones; about 90% were counted once. The top ten hold more than 7.5% of the sample. Sample: CD4+ or CD8+ T cells sorted from blood, taken in a trial of the OX40 agonist ivuxolimab. The receptors shown here come from an adult with an advanced solid tumor such as melanoma, head and neck, liver or kidney cancer.

The count of this clone is one. The chain has TRBV2 and TRBJ1-2; 9 nucleotides match TRBD1. The V and J ends lost 7 bases and 4 bases, in that order; junction bases with no gene match: 4. CDR1 is SNHLY and CDR2 is FYNNEI in the germline V gene. The CDR3 loop spans 13 amino acids. CDR3 sequence reads: CASTTDRGYGYTF. CDR3 in DNA: TGTGCCAGCACTACGGACAGGGGCTATGGCTACACCTTC. Looking up the rest from reference TRBV2 and TRBJ1-2 gives the full variable domain: EPEVTQTPSHQVTQMGQEVILRCVPISNHLYFYWYRQILGQKVEFLVSFYNNEISEKSEIFDDQFSVERPDGSNFTLKIRSTKLEDSAMYFCASTTDRGYGYTFGSGTRLTVV.

The chain joins TRBV10-3 to TRBJ1-1; weak D call: TRBD1 (5 bases). The CDR3 totals 12 residues. V lost 7 bases and J 1 base, leaving 7 bases between the germline ends. Germline CDR1 is ENHRY and CDR2 is SYGVKD. The CDR3 nucleotides read TGTGCCATCAAGAGGGGGAACACTGAAGCTTTCTTT. It yields the protein CAIKRGNTEAFF.

CDR3 coding DNA: TGTGCCACTAAGGGACTAGCGGGGGAGGAGACCCAGTACTTC. Its translation is CATKGLAGEETQYF. The chain combines TRBV19 with TRBJ2-5; TRBD2 agrees at 14 bases. The CDR3 is 14 amino acids. The germline V gene encodes CDR1 LNHDA and CDR2 SQIVND (reference sequence). V trimming: 10 bases; J trimming: 5 bases; junction bases outside the gene matches: 6. Looking up the rest from reference TRBV19 and TRBJ2-5 gives the full variable domain: DGGITQSPKYLFRKEGQNVTLSCEQNLNHDAMYWYRQDPGQGLRLIYYSQIVNDFQKGDIAEGYSVSREKKESFPLTVTSAQKNPTAFYLCATKGLAGEETQYFGPGTRLLVL.

The V gene is TRBV13, the J gene TRBJ2-1, with a possible D match to TRBD2 (5 bases). Trimming stripped 5 bases from V and 8 bases from J, with 25 bases between. This CDR3 comprises 17 residues. Germline V gene sequence: CDR1 PRHDT, CDR2 FYEKMQ (reference sequence). The CDR3 loop reads CASSHFTALAINDEQFF. The CDR3 DNA sequence: TGTGCCAGCAGCCACTTTACGGCCCTAGCAATAAACGATGAGCAGTTCTTC.

This clone was seen just once. The chain is built from TRBV6-5 and TRBJ2-1; D unclear. The germline V and J ends were trimmed by 0 bases and 9 bases, with 9 bases remaining between them. CDR3 length: 13 residues. Germline V gene sequence: CDR1 MNHEY, CDR2 SVGAGI. CDR3 nucleotide sequence: TGTGCCAGCAGTTACTCGAGAGGTGGTGAGCAGTTCTTC. The encoded protein is CASSYSRGGEQFF.

This rearrangement joins TRBV30 to TRBJ2-1; 7 nucleotides agree with TRBD2. This CDR3 spans 11 amino acids. V dropped 1 base and J dropped 9; count of bases not matched to a gene: 0. Germline V gene lookup returns CDR1 GTSNPN and CDR2 SVGIG (reference sequence). CDR3 loop: CAWSAGGEQFF. The DNA of the CDR3 is TGTGCCTGGAGTGCGGGAGGTGAGCAGTTCTTC.

V and J are TRBV27 and TRBJ1-5; no definite D call. This CDR3 is built from 14 residues. Germline V CDR1 and CDR2: MNHEY, SMNVEV (reference sequence). V was trimmed by 0 bases and J by 4 bases, leaving 7 bases between them. DNA for the CDR3: TGTGCCAGCAGTTTATCGCTGGGTAATCAGCCCCAGCATTTT. It specifies CASSLSLGNQPQHF.

CDR3 bases: TGTGCCAGCAGTCCACTCTACGAGCAGTACTTC. This sequence encodes CASSPLYEQYF. This chain connects TRBV6-5 to TRBJ2-7; D gene unclear. The V end lost 5 bases, the J end lost 3 bases, and 5 bases lay between the germline ends. Germline assignment: CDR1 MNHEY and CDR2 SVGAGI. There are 11 residues in the CDR3.

V usage is TRBV14 and J usage is TRBJ2-2; TRBD2 agrees at 11 bases. Germline lookup yields CDR1 SGHDN and CDR2 FVKESK. This CDR3 is built from 16 residues. The J segment lost 2 bases and the V segment lost 4 bases, leaving 3 bases of the junction unmatched. The CDR3 DNA follows: TGTGCCAGCAGCCTACTAGCGGGGGTCAACACCGGGGAGCTGTTTTTT. Translated, it gives CASSLLAGVNTGELFF. Full variable domain (rest looked up from reference TRBV14 and TRBJ2-2): EAGVTQFPSHSVIEKGQTVTLRCDPISGHDNLYWYRRVMGKEIKFLLHFVKESKQDESGMPNNRFLAERTGGTYSTLKVQPAELEDSGVYFCASSLLAGVNTGELFFGEGSRLTVL.

The chain joins TRBV27 to TRBJ2-7, with D maybe TRBD2 (5 bases). Germline values: CDR1 MNHEY, CDR2 SMNVEV (reference sequence). Trimming took off 8 bases at V and 7 bases at J, with 6 bases between the two ends. This CDR3 has 9 amino acids. The CDR3 nucleotides read TGTGCCAGCTCGGGGGAGCAGTACGTC. It specifies CASSGEQYV.

The V call is TRBV9, the J call TRBJ1-4; D not resolved. Trimming cost V 0 bases and J 7 bases, with 7 bases left between them. Germline-derived CDR1 and CDR2 are SGDLS and YYNGEE. This CDR3 spans 13 amino acids. The CDR3 region is CASSVGSAEKLFF. DNA for the CDR3: TGTGCCAGCAGCGTAGGATCGGCTGAAAAACTGTTTTTT.

This clone has a handful of counts. This chain uses TRBV30 with TRBJ1-5, with a tentative D call TRBD1 (5 bases). CDR1 and CDR2 (germline): GTSNPN, SVGIG (reference sequence). Trimming took 1 base from V and 5 from J, leaving 9 bases between them. This CDR3 is built from 13 residues. The CDR3 region is CAWSGPGDQPQHF. In nucleotides, the CDR3 is TGTGCCTGGAGTGGTCCGGGGGATCAGCCCCAGCATTTT.

The V call is TRBV5-6, the J call TRBJ2-7, with 7 bases lining up with TRBD1. This CDR3 contains 14 residues. Germline CDR1 is SGHDT and CDR2 is YYEEEE. Losses at the gene ends were 3 bases for V and 4 bases for J; bases not matched to a gene: 7. The CDR3 DNA is TGTGCCAGCAGCTGGGGGACAGCCGAATACGAGCAGTACTTC. This translates into CASSWGTAEYEQYF.

The V and J genes are TRBV25-1 and TRBJ2-1; D is perhaps TRBD2 (5 bases). CDR1 is MGHDK, CDR2 SYGVNS, per germline. Between the trimmed V and J ends, which lost 8 bases and 7 bases, there was a span of 12 bases. The CDR3 has 12 amino acids. The CDR3 loop is CASLGERNEQFF. CDR3 DNA: TGTGCCAGCCTGGGAGAGCGGAATGAGCAGTTCTTC.

This clone was seen once. This chain joins TRBV7-9 and TRBJ2-1; 11 bases agree with TRBD2. There are 15 residues in the CDR3. Trimming removed 6 bases from V and 4 bases from J; junction bases left unmatched: 5. CDR1 and CDR2 from the germline V gene are SEHNR and FQNEAQ (reference sequence). The CDR3 bases are TGTGCCAGCAGGCTAGCGGGGGGCTATTACAATGAGCAGTTCTTC. Translating it yields CASRLAGGYYNEQFF.

The chain joins TRBV5-6 to TRBJ1-6; 7 nucleotides match TRBD1. CDR3 size: 14 residues. V lost 2 bases and J lost 7; bases outside the gene matches: 3. Germline V gives CDR1 SGHDT, CDR2 YYEEEE. CDR3 sequence reads: CASSFRGENSPLHF. CDR3 DNA sequence: TGTGCCAGCAGCTTCAGGGGGGAAAATTCACCCCTCCACTTT.

This chain uses TRBV6-6 with TRBJ2-7; D perhaps matches TRBD2 (6 bases). The CDR3 is 14 amino acids. Germline lookup yields CDR1 MNHNY and CDR2 SVGAGI (reference sequence). Trimming shortened V by 8 bases and J by 0 bases, and 14 bases separated the two germline ends. The DNA for the CDR3 is TGTGCCAGCGGTTCCACGGGACTCTCCTACGAGCAGTACGTC. It codes for CASGSTGLSYEQYV.

The chain carries TRBV19 and TRBJ1-5; D is unclear. CDR1 and CDR2 from the germline V gene are LNHDA and SQIVND (reference sequence). Trimming cost V 6 bases and J 5 bases, with 14 bases left between them. The CDR3 consists of 14 residues. The CDR3 DNA reads TGTGCCAGTAGGGACCCCAGATTCGATCAGCCCCAGCATTTT. Protein: CASRDPRFDQPQHF.

This chain uses TRBV5-4 with TRBJ2-1; the D gene is possibly TRBD2 (5 bases). CDR1 and CDR2 from the germline V gene are SGHNT and YYREEE (reference sequence). This CDR3 contains 14 residues. V lost 0 bases, J lost 3 bases, and 7 bases lay in between. The CDR3 DNA reads as TGTGCCAGCAGCTTGGCCAGCGGCTACAATGAGCAGTTCTTC. Translation gives CASSLASGYNEQFF.

The rearrangement links TRBV4-2 to TRBJ1-5; TRBD1 aligns across 8 bases. The V and J ends lost 0 bases and 3 bases, in that order; junction bases with no gene match: 4. The CDR3 consists of 16 residues. CDR1 is LGHNA, CDR2 YNFKEQ, per germline. The CDR3 protein is CASSQEQGAVNQPQHF. CDR3 DNA sequence: TGTGCCAGCAGCCAAGAGCAGGGGGCCGTCAATCAGCCCCAGCATTTT.

In this sample, this clone turned up a few times. The chain recombines TRBV6-5 with TRBJ1-2; 7 bases line up with TRBD1. Unmatched junction bases numbered 8, after V lost 8 bases and J lost 5 bases. In germline, CDR1 is MNHEY, CDR2 SVGAGI. This CDR3 is built from 13 residues. The CDR3 sequence: CASRGTADYGYTF. CDR3 bases: TGTGCCAGCCGGGGGACAGCAGATTATGGCTACACCTTC.

This chain links TRBV30 with TRBJ2-6, with D perhaps matching TRBD2 (5 bases). Germline lookup yields CDR1 GTSNPN and CDR2 SVGIG (reference sequence). V lost 3 bases to trimming and J lost 0 bases, with 9 bases between them. The CDR3 spans 15 residues. The CDR3 DNA sequence: TGTGCCTGGAGGAAGCGGAGCTCTGGGGCCAACGTCCTGACTTTC. Translated, it gives CAWRKRSSGANVLTF. Drawing the rest from reference TRBV30 and TRBJ2-6, the complete variable domain is SQTIHQWPATLVQPVGSPLSLECTVEGTSNPNLYWYRQAAGRGLQLLFYSVGIGQISSEVPQNLSASRPQDRQFILSSKKLLLSDSGFYLCAWRKRSSGANVLTFGAGSRLTVL.

The CDR3 DNA is TGTGCCAGCGCAGCTGGGGGCCCCTATGGCTACACCTTC. It yields the protein CASAAGGPYGYTF. V gene TRBV27 combines with J gene TRBJ1-2, with TRBD1 as a possible D gene (6 bases). The germline gives CDR1 MNHEY, CDR2 SMNVEV (reference sequence). V lost 8 bases and J 4 bases, leaving 14 bases between the germline ends. This CDR3 is 13 amino acids long.

The rearrangement uses TRBV5-4 and TRBJ1-1; 11 nucleotides align to TRBD1. The ends lost 0 bases at V and 3 bases at J; junction bases unmatched: 7. Germline values: CDR1 SGHNT, CDR2 YYREEE (reference sequence). The CDR3 is 17 amino acids. The CDR3 protein is CASSLALGQGVDTEAFF. The CDR3 coding sequence is TGTGCCAGCAGCTTGGCGTTGGGACAGGGGGTGGACACTGAAGCTTTCTTT.

This rearrangement joins TRBV7-9 to TRBJ2-3; D unresolved. The CDR3 has 13 amino acids. The germline V gene has CDR1 SEHNR and CDR2 FQNEAQ (reference sequence). The V gene lost 2 bases and the J gene lost 6 bases, with 9 bases spanning the gap. The CDR3 sequence: CASSLLLSDTQYF. CDR3 DNA sequence: TGTGCCAGCAGCTTACTTCTGTCCGATACGCAGTATTTT.

The rearrangement joins TRBV30 to TRBJ1-2, with 10 bases that match TRBD1. Germline V gives CDR1 GTSNPN, CDR2 SVGIG (reference sequence). The ends lost 1 base at V and 3 bases at J; junction bases unmatched: 2. The CDR3 has 14 residues. The chain's CDR3 is CAWSEDRGHYGYTF. CDR3 nucleotides: TGTGCCTGGAGTGAAGACAGGGGGCACTATGGCTACACCTTC. The entire variable domain, with the rest obtained from reference TRBV30 and TRBJ1-2, is as follows: SQTIHQWPATLVQPVGSPLSLECTVEGTSNPNLYWYRQAAGRGLQLLFYSVGIGQISSEVPQNLSASRPQDRQFILSSKKLLLSDSGFYLCAWSEDRGHYGYTFGSGTRLTVV.

This sequence joins TRBV18 and TRBJ2-7; 7 nucleotides line up with TRBD1. CDR3 length equals 16 residues. Looked up from germline, CDR1 is KGHSH and CDR2 is LQKENI. V dropped 2 bases and J dropped 2; count of bases not matched to a gene: 9. CDR3 sequence: CASSPSLRDRAYEQYF. CDR3 DNA sequence: TGTGCCAGCTCACCATCTCTTAGGGACAGAGCCTACGAGCAGTACTTC.

The V call is TRBV9, the J call TRBJ1-5; D might be TRBD1 (5 bases). Germline CDR1 SGDLS, CDR2 YYNGEE. V was shortened by 3 bases and J by 5 bases, with 15 bases between the two germline ends. The CDR3 covers 15 residues. Here the CDR3 DNA reads TGTGCCAGCAGCGGGGAGGGGTATGTAGATCAGCCCCAGCATTTT. Residues: CASSGEGYVDQPQHF.

The V gene is TRBV9, the J gene TRBJ1-2, with a tentative D call TRBD1 (5 bases). This CDR3 is built from 14 residues. V was cut by 4 bases and J by 4 bases, with 14 bases left in between. CDR1 SGDLS and CDR2 YYNGEE come from the germline V gene. CDR3: CASSHVGGAYGYTF. In DNA form, the CDR3 reads TGTGCCAGCAGCCACGTCGGGGGAGCCTATGGCTACACCTTC.